This T cell receptor beta chain was recorded in a study of shared clonotypes between healthy human individuals. Study conclusions and caveats: In having few donors, the study represented limited genetic and exposure-history diversity.

Profiling relied on immunoSEQ multiplex PCR, and the TCRdb table lists in-frame clones only, not all of them. This sample has roughly 500,000 clones, with about 78% found just once. The CDR3 is made up of 14 amino acids. CDR1 and CDR2 (germline): SNHLY, FYNNEI. The V and J ends lost 4 bases and 5 bases, in that order; junction bases with no gene match: 7. All donors were Caucasian adults living in Nashville, Tennessee. Regarding this clone: The antigen remains unidentified.

The genes are TRBV2 and TRBJ2-5; 7 bases agree with TRBD1. The sequenced material came from PBMCs. The clonotype comes from a woman aged 40-49 years in good health. Some clones in this sample may be carry-over from other donors' samples. The DNA for the CDR3 is TGTGCCAGCAGTGGAAACAGGGGAGAGGAGACCCAGTACTTC. It is translated as CASSGNRGEETQYF.